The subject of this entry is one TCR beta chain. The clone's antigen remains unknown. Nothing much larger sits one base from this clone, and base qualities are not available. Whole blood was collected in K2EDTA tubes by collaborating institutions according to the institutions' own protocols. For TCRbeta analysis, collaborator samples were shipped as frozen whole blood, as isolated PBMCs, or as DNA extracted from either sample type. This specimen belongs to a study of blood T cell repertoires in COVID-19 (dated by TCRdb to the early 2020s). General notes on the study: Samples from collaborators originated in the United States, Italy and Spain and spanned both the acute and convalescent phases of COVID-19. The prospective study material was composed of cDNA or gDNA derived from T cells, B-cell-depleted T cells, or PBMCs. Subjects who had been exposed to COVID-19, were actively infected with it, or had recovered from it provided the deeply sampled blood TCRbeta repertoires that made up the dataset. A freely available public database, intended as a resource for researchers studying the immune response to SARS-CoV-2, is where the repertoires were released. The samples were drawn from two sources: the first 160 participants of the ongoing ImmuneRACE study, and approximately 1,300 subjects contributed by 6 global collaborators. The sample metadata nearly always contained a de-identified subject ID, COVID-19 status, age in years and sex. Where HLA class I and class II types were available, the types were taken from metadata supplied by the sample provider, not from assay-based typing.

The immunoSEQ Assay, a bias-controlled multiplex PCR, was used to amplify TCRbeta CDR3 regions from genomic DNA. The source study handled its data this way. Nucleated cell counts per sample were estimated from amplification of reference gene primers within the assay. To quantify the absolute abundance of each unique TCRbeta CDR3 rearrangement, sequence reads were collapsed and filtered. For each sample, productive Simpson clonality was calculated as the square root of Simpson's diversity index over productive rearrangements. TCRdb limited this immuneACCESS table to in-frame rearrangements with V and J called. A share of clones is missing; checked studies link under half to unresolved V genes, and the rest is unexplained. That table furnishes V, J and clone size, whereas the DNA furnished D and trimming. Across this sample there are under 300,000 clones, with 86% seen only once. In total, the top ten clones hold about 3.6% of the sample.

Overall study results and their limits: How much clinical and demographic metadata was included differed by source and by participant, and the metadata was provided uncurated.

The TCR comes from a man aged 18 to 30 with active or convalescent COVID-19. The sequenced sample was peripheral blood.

The DNA sequence is as follows: TGTGCCAGCAGCTATGGCCCGAGCGGTGTAGGGAACGAGCAGTACTTC. This translates into CASSYGPSGVGNEQYF. The rearranged chain carries TRBV5-6 and TRBJ2-7, with a tentative D gene TRBD2 over 5 matching bases. Measured from the cysteine to the phenylalanine, the CDR3 is 16 residues long. CDR3 DNA only is kept here, 48 bases in frame from base 1. CDR1 is given as SGHDT and CDR2 as YYEEEE, both from the germline V gene. Trimming removed 3 bases from V and 5 bases from J, leaving 21 bases between the germline ends.